One T cell receptor beta chain is described in this entry. RNA totalling about 0.45 to 1 ug underwent reverse transcription with random hexamers. MiXCR was run by TCRdb on the immunoSEQ multiplex PCR reads, yielding one entry per CDR3 protein. The sample consists of 150,000 or so distinct CDR3 sequences, 90% to 96% of them appearing once. This entry belongs to a study of CD8 T cells in Susac syndrome. For the study at large: Patients with Susac syndrome were therapy-naive, on corticosteroids, or on intravenous immunoglobulin alone at the time that blood was drawn.

This CDR3 is 12 amino acids long. V shed 6 bases and J shed 5 bases, with 11 bases lying between them. Germline-derived CDR1 and CDR2 are SEHNR and FQNEAQ (reference sequence). This sequence joins TRBV7-9 and TRBJ2-7; a possible D gene is TRBD1 (5 bases). Sequenced: CD4+ T cells from PBMCs. The source of this sequence is a human donor with Susac syndrome. CDR3 region: CASSVGHDEQYF. CDR3 bases: TGTGCCAGCAGTGTTGGACACGACGAGCAGTACTTC.